This entry features one TCR beta chain sequence. What antigen it recognizes has not been identified. The record has no base qualities; no much larger clone is one base away. The data stem from a study of T cell changes during pregnancy in multiple sclerosis (dated by TCRdb to about 2019). Background for the entire study: The study looked at changes in the T cell repertoire across pregnancy in women with multiple sclerosis.

Compared with germline, V lacks 6 bases and J lacks 5 bases; bases without a gene match: 4. Its CDR3 holds 13 amino acids, cysteine through phenylalanine. Only the CDR3 region is kept as DNA, spanning 39 bases read in frame from base 1. The germline V gene encodes CDR1 SGHTA and CDR2 FQGNSA. Library preparation was by the immunoSEQ multiplex PCR assay. TCRdb mirrors the immuneACCESS table, restricted to in-frame sequences. Some clones are absent from its copies; in checked studies, under half trace to an unresolved V gene, and the reason for the others is unknown. For this sample the table gives about 36,000 clones, of which approximately 92% were detected only once. The ten largest clonotypes hold 1.2% of the sample.

The receptor was derived from a female donor with multiple sclerosis, enrolled in a pregnancy study. The rearrangement joined TRBV7-2 to TRBJ2-1, and 7 bases in between align with TRBD1. Sequencing used PBMCs (not recorded whether the cells were cultured). CDR3 region: CASSPDRDNEQFF. The bases are TGTGCCAGCAGTCCAGACAGGGACAATGAGCAGTTCTTC.